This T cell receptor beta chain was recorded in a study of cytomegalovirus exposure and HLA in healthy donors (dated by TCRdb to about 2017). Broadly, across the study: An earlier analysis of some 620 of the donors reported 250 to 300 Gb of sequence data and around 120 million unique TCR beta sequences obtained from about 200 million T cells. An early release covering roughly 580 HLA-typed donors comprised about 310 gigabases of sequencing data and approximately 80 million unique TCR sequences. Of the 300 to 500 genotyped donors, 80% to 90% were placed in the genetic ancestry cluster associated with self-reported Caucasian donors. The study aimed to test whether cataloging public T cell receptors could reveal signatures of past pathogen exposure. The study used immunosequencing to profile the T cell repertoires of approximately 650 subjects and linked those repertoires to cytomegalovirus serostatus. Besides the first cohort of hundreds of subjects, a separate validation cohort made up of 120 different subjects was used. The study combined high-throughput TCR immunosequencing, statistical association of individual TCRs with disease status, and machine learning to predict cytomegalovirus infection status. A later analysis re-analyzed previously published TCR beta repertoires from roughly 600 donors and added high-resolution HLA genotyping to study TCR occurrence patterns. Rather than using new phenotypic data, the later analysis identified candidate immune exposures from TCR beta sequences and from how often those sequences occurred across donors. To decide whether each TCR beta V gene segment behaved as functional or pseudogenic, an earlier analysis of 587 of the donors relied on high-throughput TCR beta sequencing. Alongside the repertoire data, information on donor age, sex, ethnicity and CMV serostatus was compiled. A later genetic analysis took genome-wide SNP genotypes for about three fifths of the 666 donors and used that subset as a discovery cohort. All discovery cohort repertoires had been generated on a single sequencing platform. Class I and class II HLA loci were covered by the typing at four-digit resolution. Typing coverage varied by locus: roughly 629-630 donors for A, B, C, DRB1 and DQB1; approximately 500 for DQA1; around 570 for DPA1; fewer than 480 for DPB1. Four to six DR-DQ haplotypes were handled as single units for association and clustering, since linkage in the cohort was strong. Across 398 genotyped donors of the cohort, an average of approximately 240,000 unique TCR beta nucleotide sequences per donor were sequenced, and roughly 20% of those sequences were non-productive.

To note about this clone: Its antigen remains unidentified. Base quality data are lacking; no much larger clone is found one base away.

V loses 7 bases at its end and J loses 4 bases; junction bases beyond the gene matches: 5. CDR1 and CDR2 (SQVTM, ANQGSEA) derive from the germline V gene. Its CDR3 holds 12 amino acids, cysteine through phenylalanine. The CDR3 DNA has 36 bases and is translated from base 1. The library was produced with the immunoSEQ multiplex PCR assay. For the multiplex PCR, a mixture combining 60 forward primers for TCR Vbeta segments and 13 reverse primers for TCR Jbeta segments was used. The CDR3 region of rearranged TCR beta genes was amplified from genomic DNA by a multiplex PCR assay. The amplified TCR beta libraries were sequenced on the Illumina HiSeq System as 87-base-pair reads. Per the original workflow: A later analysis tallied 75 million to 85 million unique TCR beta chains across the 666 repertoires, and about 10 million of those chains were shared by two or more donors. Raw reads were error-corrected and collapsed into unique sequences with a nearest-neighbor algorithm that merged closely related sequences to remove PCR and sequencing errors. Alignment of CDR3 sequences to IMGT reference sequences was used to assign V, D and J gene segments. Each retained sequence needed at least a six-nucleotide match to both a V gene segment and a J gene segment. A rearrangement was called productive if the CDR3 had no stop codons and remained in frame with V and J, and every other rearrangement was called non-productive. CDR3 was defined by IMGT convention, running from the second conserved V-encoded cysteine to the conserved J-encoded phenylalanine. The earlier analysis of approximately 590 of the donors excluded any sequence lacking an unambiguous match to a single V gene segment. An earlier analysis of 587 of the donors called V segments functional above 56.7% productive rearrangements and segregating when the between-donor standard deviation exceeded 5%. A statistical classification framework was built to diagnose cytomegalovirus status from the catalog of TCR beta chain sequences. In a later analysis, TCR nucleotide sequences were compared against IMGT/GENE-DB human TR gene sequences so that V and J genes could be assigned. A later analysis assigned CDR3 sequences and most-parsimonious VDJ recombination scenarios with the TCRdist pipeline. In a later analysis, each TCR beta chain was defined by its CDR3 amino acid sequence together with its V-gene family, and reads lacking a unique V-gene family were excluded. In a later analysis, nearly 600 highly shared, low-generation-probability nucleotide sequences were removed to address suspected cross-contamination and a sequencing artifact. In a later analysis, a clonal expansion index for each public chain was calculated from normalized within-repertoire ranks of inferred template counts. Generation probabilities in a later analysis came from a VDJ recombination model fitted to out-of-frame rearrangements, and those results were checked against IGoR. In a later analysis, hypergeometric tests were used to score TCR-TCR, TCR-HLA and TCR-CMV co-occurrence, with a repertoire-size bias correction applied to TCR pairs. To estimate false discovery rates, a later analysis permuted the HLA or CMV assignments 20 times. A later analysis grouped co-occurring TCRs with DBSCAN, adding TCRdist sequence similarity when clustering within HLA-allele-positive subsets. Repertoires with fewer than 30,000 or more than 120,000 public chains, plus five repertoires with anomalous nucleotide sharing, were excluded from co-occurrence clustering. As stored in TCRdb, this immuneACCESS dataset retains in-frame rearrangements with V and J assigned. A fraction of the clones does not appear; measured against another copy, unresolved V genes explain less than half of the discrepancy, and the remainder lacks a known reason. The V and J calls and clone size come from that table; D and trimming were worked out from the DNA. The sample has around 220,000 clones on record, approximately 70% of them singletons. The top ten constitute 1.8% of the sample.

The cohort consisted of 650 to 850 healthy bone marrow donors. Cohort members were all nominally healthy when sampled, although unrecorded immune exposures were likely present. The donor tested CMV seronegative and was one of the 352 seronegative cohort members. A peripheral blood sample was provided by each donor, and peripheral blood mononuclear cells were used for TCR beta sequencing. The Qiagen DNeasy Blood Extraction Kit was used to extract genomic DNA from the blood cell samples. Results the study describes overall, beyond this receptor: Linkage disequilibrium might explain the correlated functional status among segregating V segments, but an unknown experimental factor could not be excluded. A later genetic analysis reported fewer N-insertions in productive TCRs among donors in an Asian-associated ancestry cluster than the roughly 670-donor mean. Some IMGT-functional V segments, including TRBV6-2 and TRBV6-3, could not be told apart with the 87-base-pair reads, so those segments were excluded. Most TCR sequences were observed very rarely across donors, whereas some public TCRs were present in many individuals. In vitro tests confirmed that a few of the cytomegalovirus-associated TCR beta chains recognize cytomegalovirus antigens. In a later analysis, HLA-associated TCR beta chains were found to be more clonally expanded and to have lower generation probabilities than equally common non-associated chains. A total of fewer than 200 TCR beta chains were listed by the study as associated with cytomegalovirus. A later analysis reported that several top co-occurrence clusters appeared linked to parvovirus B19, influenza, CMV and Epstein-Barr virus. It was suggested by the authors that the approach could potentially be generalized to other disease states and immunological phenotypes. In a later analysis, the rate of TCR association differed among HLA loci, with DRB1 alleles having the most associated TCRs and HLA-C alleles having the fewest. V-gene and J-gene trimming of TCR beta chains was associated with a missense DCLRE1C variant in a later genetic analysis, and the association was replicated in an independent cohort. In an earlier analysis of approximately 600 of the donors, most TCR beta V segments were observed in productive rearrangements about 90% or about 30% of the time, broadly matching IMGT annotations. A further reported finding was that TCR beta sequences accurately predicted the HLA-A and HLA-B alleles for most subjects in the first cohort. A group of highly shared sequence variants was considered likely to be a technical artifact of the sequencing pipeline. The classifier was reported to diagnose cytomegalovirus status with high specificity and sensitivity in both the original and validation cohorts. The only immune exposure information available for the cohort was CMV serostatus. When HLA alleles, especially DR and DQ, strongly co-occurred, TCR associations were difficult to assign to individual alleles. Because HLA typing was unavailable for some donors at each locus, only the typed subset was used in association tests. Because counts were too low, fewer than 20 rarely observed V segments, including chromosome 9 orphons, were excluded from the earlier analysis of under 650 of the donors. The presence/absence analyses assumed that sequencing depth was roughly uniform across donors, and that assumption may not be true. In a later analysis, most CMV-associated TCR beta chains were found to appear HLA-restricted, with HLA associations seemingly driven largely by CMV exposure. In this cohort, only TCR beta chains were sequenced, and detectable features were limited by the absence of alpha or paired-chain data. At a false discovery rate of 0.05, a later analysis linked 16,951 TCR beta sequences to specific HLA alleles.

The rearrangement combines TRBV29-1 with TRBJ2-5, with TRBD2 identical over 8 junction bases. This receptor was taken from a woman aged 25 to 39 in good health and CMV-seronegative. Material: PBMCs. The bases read TGCAGCGCGGGAGGGGGGGCAGAGACCCAGTACTTC. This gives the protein CSAGGGAETQYF.